This T cell receptor beta chain was recorded in a study of cytomegalovirus exposure and HLA in healthy donors. About the study: In an early release, HLA-typed donors contributed about 79 million unique TCR sequences. Overall study findings and caveats: A later analysis by the authors found several of the most significant clusters apparently linked to common viral pathogens.

Germline CDR1 LGHNA, CDR2 YSLEER. This CDR3 has 14 amino acids. V lost 4 bases to trimming and J lost 4 bases; unmatched junction nucleotides: 3. PCR amplification relied on 60 Vbeta primers (plus 13 Jbeta primers). Here immunoSEQ multiplex PCR was the method, and the copy in TCRdb shows in-frame clones only, minus some. This sample carries roughly 100,000 clones, roughly 80% of them seen once, and the ten largest clones take around 3.4%. Concerning this clone: Its antigen is as yet unknown.

Sequencing was done on a sample of PBMCs. The TCR originated in a man aged 60 to 75 in good health and CMV-seronegative. The V gene is TRBV4-3, the J gene TRBJ2-7; 11 bases align to TRBD2. CDR3 coding DNA: TGCGCCAGCAGCCGTAGCGGGGGGGCTTACGAGCAGTACTTC. This encodes CASSRSGGAYEQYF.